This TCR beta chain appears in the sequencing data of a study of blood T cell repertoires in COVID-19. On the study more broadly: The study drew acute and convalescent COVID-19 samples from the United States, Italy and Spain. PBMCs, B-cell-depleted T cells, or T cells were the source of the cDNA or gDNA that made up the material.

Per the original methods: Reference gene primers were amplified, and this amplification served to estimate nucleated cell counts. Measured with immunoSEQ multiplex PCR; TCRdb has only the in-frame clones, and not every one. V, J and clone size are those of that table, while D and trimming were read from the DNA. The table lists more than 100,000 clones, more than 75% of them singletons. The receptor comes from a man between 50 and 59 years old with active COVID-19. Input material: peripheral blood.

The CDR3 sequence is CASSQWGSGGAEDTQYF. The CDR3 DNA reads TGTGCCAGCAGCCAATGGGGTAGCGGGGGGGCCGAAGATACGCAGTATTTT. J is TRBJ2-3 and V is TRBV3-1 (or the pseudogene TRBV3-2); TRBD2 aligns across 11 bases. Unmatched junction bases numbered 9, after V lost 2 bases and J lost 5 bases. The CDR3 has 17 amino acids. Germline V gene sequence: CDR1 LGHDT, CDR2 YNNKEL (reference sequence).